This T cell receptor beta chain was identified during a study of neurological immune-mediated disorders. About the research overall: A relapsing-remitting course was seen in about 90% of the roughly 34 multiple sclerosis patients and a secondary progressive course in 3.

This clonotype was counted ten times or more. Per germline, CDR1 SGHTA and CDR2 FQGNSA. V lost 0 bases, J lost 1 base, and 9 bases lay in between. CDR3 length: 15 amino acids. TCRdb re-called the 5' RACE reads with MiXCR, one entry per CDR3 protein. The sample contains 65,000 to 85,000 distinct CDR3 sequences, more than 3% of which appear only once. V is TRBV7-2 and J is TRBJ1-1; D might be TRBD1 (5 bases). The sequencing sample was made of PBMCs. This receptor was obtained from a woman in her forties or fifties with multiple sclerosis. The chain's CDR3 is CASSLAFGQNTEAFF. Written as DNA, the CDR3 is TGTGCCAGCAGCTTAGCGTTTGGACAGAACACTGAAGCTTTCTTT.